This TCR beta chain stems from a study of Graves' ophthalmopathy and Graves' hyperthyroidism. As to this clonotype: What it binds is unknown.

The authors amplified TCR beta CDR3 regions, and they did so from RNA transcripts for repertoire sequencing. HTBI primers served in a first-round RT-PCR, which a second-round multiplex PCR followed. In TCRdb, the multiplex PCR reads were re-called with MiXCR into one record per CDR3 protein. The data contain around 400,000 distinct CDR3 sequences, around 20% of them seen just once; the ten biggest clones take up more than 2.5%. The study's findings and limits: The authors also found most expanded thyroid clonotypes above 0.001 frequency in blood.

This CDR3 spans 11 amino acids. Germline V gives CDR1 MNHEY, CDR2 SVGEGT. V was trimmed by 7 bases and J by 10 bases, leaving 14 bases between them. People with hyperthyroidism were aged 18 to 65 and newly diagnosed, under 2 months' duration. Certain patients were not enrolled. These were patients with other autoimmune diseases, uncontrolled infections, pregnancy or lactation. The evidence that diagnosis relied on was clinical symptoms, serum thyroxine, TRAb, thyroid ultrasound and orbital computed tomography. The receptor comes from a woman aged 18-29 years with stable Graves' hyperthyroidism. Sequenced sample: peripheral blood. The chain recombines TRBV6-2 or TRBV6-3 with TRBJ2-7; weak D call: TRBD2 (6 bases). The CDR3 reads CASTQGLRQYF. As DNA, the CDR3 is TGTGCCAGCACCCAGGGACTGCGCCAGTACTTC.